This T cell receptor beta chain was documented in a study of control samples from healthy donors and cancer patients. The data were produced by immunoSEQ multiplex PCR, yet TCRdb's version contains in-frame clones alone and is incomplete. In the table there are about 50,000 clones, around 95% of which are singletons. The CDR3 is 15 amino acids. Per germline, CDR1 SGHAT and CDR2 FQNNGV. V was shortened by 3 bases and J by 1 base, with 12 bases between the two germline ends. What was sequenced was blood. The receptor was isolated from a young woman in good health. V gene TRBV11-2 combines with J gene TRBJ2-5; D gene ambiguous. DNA for the CDR3: TGTGCCAGCAGCTTGGCAGGAAGAAGCCAAGAGACCCAGTACTTC. Translated, it gives CASSLAGRSQETQYF.